This T cell receptor beta chain was profiled in a study of T cells in Graves' hyperthyroidism and ophthalmopathy. Broader study findings: Ophthalmopathy was model-predicted a median about 6.7 months pre-onset. Ophthalmopathy was distinguished from stable hyperthyroidism by 13 V-J signatures. Blood also held most thyroid clonotypes expanded beyond 0.001.

Diagnostic assessment was based on clinical symptoms, serum thyroxine and TRAb, thyroid ultrasound and orbital computed tomography. Amplification of TCR beta CDR3 regions was performed using RNA transcripts as template. Primed by the HTBI set, a first-round RT-PCR was run on the TCR CDR3. TCRdb called the multiplex PCR reads again in MiXCR, with one record for every CDR3 protein. The sample shows hundreds of thousands of distinct CDR3 sequences, about two fifths of them seen only once. The V and J ends lost 0 bases and 0 bases respectively, with 6 bases between them. The CDR3 length is 15 residues. Germline CDR1 reads LNHNV; CDR2 reads YYDKDF (reference sequence). This clonotype was seen ten or more times. Its target is unknown.

The chain uses TRBV15 and TRBJ1-3; possible D gene TRBD1, 5 bases. The TCR comes from a man aged 18 to 29 with Graves' hyperthyroidism. The sequenced material came from blood. CDR3 bases: TGTGCCACCAGCAGAGATGACAGCTCTGGAAACACCATATATTTT. It specifies CATSRDDSSGNTIYF.